The sample holds a few counts of the clone carrying this TCR beta chain. This specimen belongs to a study of cytomegalovirus exposure and HLA in healthy donors. Unmatched junction bases numbered 7, after V lost 5 bases and J lost 1 base. Germline values: CDR1 SGHTA, CDR2 FQGTGA. The CDR3 has 16 amino acids. The method was immunoSEQ multiplex PCR; TCRdb's version includes in-frame clones alone and lacks a portion of them. The top ten hold 20% of the sample, which has over 80,000 clones, around 85% seen once. The receptor comes from a man aged 18-30 years in good health and CMV-seropositive. The chain joins TRBV7-3 to TRBJ2-2, with 7 bases matching TRBD2. Sequenced input: PBMCs. CDR3 DNA sequence: TGTGCCAGCAGCCTAGAGGCTAGCGGGAACACCGGGGAGCTGTTTTTT. Translated: CASSLEASGNTGELFF.